This T cell receptor beta chain comes out of a study of CD8+ T cells in alopecia areata (dated by TCRdb to 2016 to 2019). In the study overall: Treated patients were enrolled in an open-label pilot trial of oral tofacitinib, 5 to 10 mg twice daily, for moderate-to-severe alopecia areata. On the human side, TCRbeta sequencing was run on scalp tissue and on sorted CD4+ and CD8+ peripheral blood T cells from healthy controls and from alopecia areata patients with either patchy or totalis/universalis disease. RNA came from the PAXgene miRNA kit for fixed scalp, the miRNeasy kit for PBMCs, and the RNeasy kit for mouse skin. TCRbeta CDR3 regions were amplified by immunoSEQ multiplex PCR with 35 Vbeta forward and 13 Jbeta reverse primers. Disease severity in treated patients was measured with the SALT score, which quantifies the percentage of affected scalp surface area. Clonality in the scalp was compared among normal scalp (n=4), patchy alopecia areata scalp (n=8), and alopecia totalis/universalis scalp (n=8). Biopsies were taken from tofacitinib-treated patients at baseline and again at 4 and 24 weeks into treatment, and several of those patients also had a later scalp biopsy. Patients received tofacitinib for 6 to 18 months and were then followed off drug for 6 months to check for delayed response and recurrence. In both human patients and the C3H/HeJ mouse model, the study applied high-throughput TCRbeta sequencing to look at T cell clonal expansion in alopecia areata.

Regarding this clone: The target of this receptor is not known. No base qualities exist here, and no much larger clone lies one base off it.

Library method: the immunoSEQ multiplex PCR assay. RNA was extracted from all samples and reverse transcribed into cDNA as template for TCR sequencing. First-strand cDNA was synthesized using SuperScript III with a 2:1 mix of oligo-dT and random hexamers. A synthetic immune receptor repertoire was used to measure amplification bias, and any remaining bias was corrected computationally. Processing in the source paper ran as follows. Raw reads were preprocessed to remove errors, and CDR3 was defined by IMGT conventions from the conserved cysteine to phenylalanine. Clonality was computed by normalizing Shannon entropy by log2 of the number of productive unique TCRs and subtracting the result from 1. Whether scalp clones were CD4 or CD8 was inferred by matching scalp TCRbeta sequences against CD4 and CD8 repertoires sorted from blood. TCRdb mirrors the immuneACCESS table, restricted to in-frame sequences. Some clones are absent from its copies; in checked studies, under half trace to an unresolved V gene, and the reason for the others is unknown. D and trimming were read from the DNA, whereas the V and J calls and clone size are those reported in that table. The table for this sample lists more than 200,000 clones; less than 65% of them were counted only once. 4.2% of the sample comes from the top ten.

From a lookup of the germline V gene, CDR1 and CDR2 are LGHNA and YNFKEQ. Including the terminal cysteine and phenylalanine, the CDR3 comprises 12 residues. Only the CDR3 DNA is retained, 36 bases long and in frame from the first base. V loses 0 bases of germline sequence and J loses 2 bases, and the interval between the two ends is 1 base. Results and caveats for the whole study, not just this receptor: Many expanded lesional clones were found to persist in scalp and blood during tofacitinib treatment, and relapse after treatment cessation may be partly explained by this persistence. Scalp clonality and the number of expanded CD8+ clones among the top 100 scalp clones were significantly decreased by tofacitinib. Higher clonality and more expanded CD8+ clones were observed in lesional scalp than in normal scalp, particularly in alopecia totalis/universalis, a finding suggestive of antigenic drive. Shared TCR sequences between patients were less evident than in mice, which may be partly attributable to HLA diversity in the patient population. The treated cohort was small, with a single nonresponder, so links between baseline CD8+ expansion and response need larger studies. Unlike mouse skin, where gammadelta T cells dominate, normal human skin contains resident alphabeta T cells that get sequenced too, which complicates analysis of the scalp TCR repertoire.

The time point label of this sample denotes: about 4 weeks on oral tofacitinib. The sample's treatment or condition label, decoded: oral pan-JAK inhibitor, 5-10 mg twice daily. Lesional scalp punch biopsies and peripheral blood were collected from alopecia areata patients. After PBMCs were isolated by density centrifugation and stained for CD3, CD4 and CD8, a FACSAria was used to sort CD4+ and CD8+ T cells. The starting material was CD4+ T cells sorted from blood, obtained at week 4, from a patient treated with tofacitinib. The chain joins TRBV4-2 to TRBJ2-5; there is no confident call for the D gene. The sequence was collected from a human donor with alopecia areata. The nucleotide sequence reads as follows: TGTGCCAGCAGCCAAGATCAAGAGACCCAGTACTTC. It encodes CASSQDQETQYF.